The sequence of this T cell receptor (beta chain) was determined in a study of cytomegalovirus exposure and HLA in healthy donors. Findings of the study overall: About 87% or about 30% of the time was how often most TCR beta V segments were productive, according to an earlier analysis.

Primers: 60 Vbeta forward and 13 Jbeta reverse. Sequenced by immunoSEQ multiplex PCR; TCRdb stores in-frame clones only, minus some. The data show about 160,000 clones, 65% to 80% seen once. This clone appeared a few times. What it binds is not known. Germline CDR1 reads MNHNS; CDR2 reads SASEGT. CDR3 length: 12 residues. The sample consisted of PBMCs. This sequence joins TRBV6-1 and TRBJ2-5; D might be TRBD1 (6 bases). The J call is in doubt because the DNA end fits TRBJ2-7 better. The origin of this receptor is a woman between 45 and 65 years old in good health and CMV-seropositive. For the CDR3, the DNA is TGTGCCAGCAGTGTGGGGGCAGGCGAGCAGTACTTC. Translation gives CASSVGAGEQYF.